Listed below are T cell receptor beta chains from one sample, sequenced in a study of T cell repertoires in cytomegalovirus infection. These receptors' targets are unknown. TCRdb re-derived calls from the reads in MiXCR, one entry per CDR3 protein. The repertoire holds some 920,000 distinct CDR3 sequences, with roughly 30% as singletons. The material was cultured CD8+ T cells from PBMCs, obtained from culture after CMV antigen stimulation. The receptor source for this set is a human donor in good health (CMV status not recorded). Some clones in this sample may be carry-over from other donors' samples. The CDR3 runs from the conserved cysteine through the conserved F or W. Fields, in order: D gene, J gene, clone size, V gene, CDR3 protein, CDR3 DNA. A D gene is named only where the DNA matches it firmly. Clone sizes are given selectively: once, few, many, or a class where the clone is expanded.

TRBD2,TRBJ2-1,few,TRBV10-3,CAISESLAGGYNEQFF,TGTGCCATCAGTGAGTCGTTAGCGGGGGGATACAATGAGCAGTTCTTC
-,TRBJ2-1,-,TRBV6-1,CASSESWGPEQFF,TGTGCCAGCAGTGAATCATGGGGGCCTGAGCAGTTCTTC
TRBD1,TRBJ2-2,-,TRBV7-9,CASSPAPTGVSDGELFF,TGTGCCAGCAGCCCAGCCCCTACAGGGGTGTCGGACGGGGAGCTGTTTTTT
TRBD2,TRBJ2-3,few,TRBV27,CASSFGWEGGTDTQYF,TGTGCCAGCAGTTTCGGGTGGGAGGGAGGCACAGATACGCAGTATTTT
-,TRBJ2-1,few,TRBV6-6,CASSRAPSSYNEQFF,TGTGCCAGCAGTAGGGCTCCTAGCTCCTACAATGAGCAGTTCTTC
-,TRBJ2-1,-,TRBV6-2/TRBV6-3,CASSRVNEQFF,TGTGCCAGCAGCCGAGTGAATGAGCAGTTCTTC
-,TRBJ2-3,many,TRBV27,CASSARTDTQYF,TGTGCCAGCAGCGCCAGGACAGATACGCAGTATTTT
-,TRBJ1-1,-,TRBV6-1,CASSRQAFEAFF,TGTGCCAGCAGTAGACAGGCGTTCGAGGCTTTCTTT
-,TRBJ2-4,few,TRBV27,CASSLFRGKNIQYF,TGTGCCAGCAGTTTATTCAGGGGAAAAAACATTCAGTACTTC
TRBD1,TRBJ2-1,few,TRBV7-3,CASSLTRTGSYNEQFF,TGTGCCAGCAGCTTAACCCGGACAGGGTCCTACAATGAGCAGTTCTTC
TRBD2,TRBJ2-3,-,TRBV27,CASILYSGGTQGTDTQYF,TGTGCCAGCATTCTATATAGCGGGGGGACTCAAGGAACAGATACGCAGTATTTT
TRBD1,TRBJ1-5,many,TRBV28,CASSWSRTGLNQPQHF,TGTGCCAGCAGTTGGTCCCGGACAGGCCTCAATCAGCCCCAGCATTTT
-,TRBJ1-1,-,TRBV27,CASSPYLGFEAFF,TGTGCCAGCAGTCCTTATTTAGGTTTTGAAGCTTTCTTT
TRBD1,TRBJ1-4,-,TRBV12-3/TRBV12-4,CASSYPGQGGEKLFF,TGTGCCAGCAGCTATCCGGGACAGGGAGGAGAAAAACTGTTTTTT
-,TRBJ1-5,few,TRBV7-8,CASSLGGGMGNQPQHF,TGTGCCAGCAGCTTGGGAGGGGGGATGGGCAATCAGCCCCAGCATTTT
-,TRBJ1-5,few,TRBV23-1,CASSQSLQTHPGTGSLDSNQPQHF,TGCGCCAGCAGTCAATCCCTCCAGACCCACCCTGGAACAGGCTCCCTCGATAGCAATCAGCCCCAGCATTTT
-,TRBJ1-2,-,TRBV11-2,CASSGFDAANYGYTF,TGTGCCAGCAGCGGATTTGATGCTGCCAACTATGGCTACACCTTC
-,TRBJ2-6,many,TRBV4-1,CASSQDGGPSGANVLTF,TGCGCCAGCAGCCAAGACGGCGGACCCTCTGGGGCCAACGTCCTGACTTTC
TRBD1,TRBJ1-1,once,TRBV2,CAKPGQGNTEAFF,TGTGCCAAACCGGGACAGGGGAACACTGAAGCTTTCTTT
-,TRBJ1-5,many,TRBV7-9,CASSSRQDNQPQHF,TGTGCCAGCAGCTCACGACAGGACAATCAGCCCCAGCATTTT
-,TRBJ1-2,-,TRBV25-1,CASTSGFPPDYTF,TGTGCCAGCACCTCGGGCTTTCCCCCTGACTACACCTTC
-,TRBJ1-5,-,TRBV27,CASSGGDRGNQPQHF,TGTGCCAGCAGTGGGGGGGATAGGGGCAATCAGCCCCAGCATTTT
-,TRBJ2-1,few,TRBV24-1,CATEGLYNEQFF,TGTGCCACCGAAGGGCTTTACAATGAGCAGTTCTTC
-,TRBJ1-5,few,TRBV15,CATSRAPKSNQPQHF,TGTGCCACCAGCAGAGCCCCAAAGAGCAATCAGCCCCAGCATTTT
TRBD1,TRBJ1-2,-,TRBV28,CASRTGWGANYGYIF,TGTGCCAGCAGGACAGGGTGGGGGGCTAACTATGGCTACATCTTC
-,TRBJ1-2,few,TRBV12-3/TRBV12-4,CASSRSDRLNGYTF,TGTGCCAGCAGCCGTTCCGACAGACTGAACGGCTACACCTTC
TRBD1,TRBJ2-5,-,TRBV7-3,CASSPTHRTGGQETQYF,TGTGCCAGCAGCCCTACCCATCGGACAGGGGGCCAGGAGACCCAGTACTTC
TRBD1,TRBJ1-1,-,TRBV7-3,CASSLTGQSNTEAFF,TGTGCCAGCAGCCTAACGGGACAGTCGAACACTGAAGCTTTCTTT
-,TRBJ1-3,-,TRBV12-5,CVSGYWNGLSGNTIYF,TGTGTTAGTGGTTACTGGAACGGACTCTCTGGAAACACCATATATTTT
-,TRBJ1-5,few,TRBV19,CASTSGGPAGNQPQHF,TGTGCCAGTACTTCCGGTGGGCCGGCGGGCAATCAGCCCCAGCATTTT
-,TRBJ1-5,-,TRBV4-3,CASSQDLGDNQPQHF,TGCGCCAGCAGCCAAGATTTAGGGGACAATCAGCCCCAGCATTTT
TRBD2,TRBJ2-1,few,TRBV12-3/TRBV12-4,CASGESGGAYNEQFF,TGTGCCAGCGGCGAAAGCGGGGGGGCCTACAATGAGCAGTTCTTC
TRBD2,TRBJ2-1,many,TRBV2,CASTPWSGDNEQFF,TGTGCCAGCACCCCCTGGAGCGGGGACAATGAGCAGTTCTTC